This T cell receptor (beta chain) stems from a study of OX40 agonist ivuxolimab in advanced cancers. About the research overall: A diagnosis of hepatocellular carcinoma, melanoma, renal cell or head and neck cancer was present in dose-escalation patients.

V was shortened by 2 bases and J by 0 bases, with 15 bases between the two germline ends. This CDR3 spans 16 amino acids. From germline, CDR1 is SGHRS and CDR2 YFSETQ. Sequencing was performed with immunoSEQ multiplex PCR; in TCRdb, only in-frame clones are kept and a portion is missing. The table has over 30,000 clones, approximately 80% seen once. This clone was recorded once. Autoimmune disease history or systemic immunosuppression disqualified patients. This chain joins TRBV5-1 and TRBJ2-7; unclear D gene. This specimen was CD4+ or CD8+ T cells sorted from blood, taken in a trial of the OX40 agonist ivuxolimab. The sequence was obtained from an adult with an advanced solid tumor such as melanoma, head and neck, liver or kidney cancer. The CDR3 nucleotides read TGCGCCAGCAGCTTTGGCGGCGGAAAAAGCTCCTACGAGCAGTACTTC. The encoded protein is CASSFGGGKSSYEQYF.